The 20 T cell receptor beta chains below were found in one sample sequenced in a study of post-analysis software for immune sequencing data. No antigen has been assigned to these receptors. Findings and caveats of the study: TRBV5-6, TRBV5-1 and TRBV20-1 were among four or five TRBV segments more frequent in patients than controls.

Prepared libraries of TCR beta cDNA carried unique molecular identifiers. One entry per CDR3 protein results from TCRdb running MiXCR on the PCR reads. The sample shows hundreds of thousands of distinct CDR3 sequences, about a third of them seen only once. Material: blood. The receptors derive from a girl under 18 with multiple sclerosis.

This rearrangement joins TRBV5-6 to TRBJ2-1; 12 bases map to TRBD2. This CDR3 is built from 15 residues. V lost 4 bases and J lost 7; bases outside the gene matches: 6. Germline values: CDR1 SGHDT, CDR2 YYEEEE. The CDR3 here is CASSTGLAGFNEQFF. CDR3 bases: TGTGCCAGCAGCACAGGACTAGCGGGGTTTAATGAGCAGTTCTTC.

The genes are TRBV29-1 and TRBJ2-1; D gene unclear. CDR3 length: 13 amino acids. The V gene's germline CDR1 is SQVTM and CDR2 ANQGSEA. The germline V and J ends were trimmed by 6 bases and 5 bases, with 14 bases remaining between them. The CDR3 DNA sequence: TGCAGCGTGGCGTGGGGTATGAACAATGAGCAGTTCTTC. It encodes CSVAWGMNNEQFF.

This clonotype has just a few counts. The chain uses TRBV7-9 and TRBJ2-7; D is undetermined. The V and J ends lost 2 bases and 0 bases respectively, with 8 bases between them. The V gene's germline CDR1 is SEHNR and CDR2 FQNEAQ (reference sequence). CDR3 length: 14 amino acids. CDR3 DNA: TGTGCCAGCAGCTTACTAAGCAGCTCCTACGAGCAGTACTTC. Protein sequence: CASSLLSSSYEQYF.

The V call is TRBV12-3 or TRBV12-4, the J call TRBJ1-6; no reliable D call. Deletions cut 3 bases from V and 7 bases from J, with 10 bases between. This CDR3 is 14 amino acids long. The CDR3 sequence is CASSFGDLNSPLHF. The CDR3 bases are TGTGCCAGCAGTTTTGGGGATTTGAATTCACCCCTCCACTTT.

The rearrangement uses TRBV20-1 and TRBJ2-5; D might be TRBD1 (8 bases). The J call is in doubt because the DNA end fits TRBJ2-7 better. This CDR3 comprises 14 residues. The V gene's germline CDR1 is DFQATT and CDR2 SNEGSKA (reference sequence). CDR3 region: CSASPQGGFYEQYF. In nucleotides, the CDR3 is TGCAGTGCTAGCCCACAGGGGGGGTTCTACGAGCAGTACTTC.

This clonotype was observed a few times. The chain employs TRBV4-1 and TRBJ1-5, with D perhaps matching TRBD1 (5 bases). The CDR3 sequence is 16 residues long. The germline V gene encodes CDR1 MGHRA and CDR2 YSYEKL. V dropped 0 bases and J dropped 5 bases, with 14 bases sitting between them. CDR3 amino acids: CASSQDPGRTDQPQHF. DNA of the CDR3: TGCGCCAGCAGCCAAGACCCAGGGCGAACGGATCAGCCCCAGCATTTT.

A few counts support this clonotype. This CDR3 is CASSHRGTDEQFF. CDR3 DNA: TGCGCCAGCAGCCATAGGGGCACAGATGAGCAGTTCTTC. This chain joins TRBV5-1 and TRBJ2-1, with D possibly being TRBD1 (5 bases). This CDR3 is built from 13 residues. V dropped 4 bases and J dropped 8 bases, with 13 bases sitting between them. Germline lookup yields CDR1 SGHRS and CDR2 YFSETQ.

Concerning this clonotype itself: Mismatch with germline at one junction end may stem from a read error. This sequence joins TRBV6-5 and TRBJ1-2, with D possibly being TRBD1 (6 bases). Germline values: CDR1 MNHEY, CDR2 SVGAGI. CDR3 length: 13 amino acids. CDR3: CASQGTGGDGHTF. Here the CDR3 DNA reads TGTGCCAGCCAGGGGACGGGTGGCGATGGCCACACCTTC.

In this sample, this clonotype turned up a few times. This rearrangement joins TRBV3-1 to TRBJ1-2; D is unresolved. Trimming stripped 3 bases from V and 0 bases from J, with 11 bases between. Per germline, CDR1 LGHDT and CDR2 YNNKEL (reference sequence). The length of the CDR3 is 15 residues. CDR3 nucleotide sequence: TGTGCCAGCAGCCACCCAGAAAAAGCTAACTATGGCTACACCTTC. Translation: CASSHPEKANYGYTF.

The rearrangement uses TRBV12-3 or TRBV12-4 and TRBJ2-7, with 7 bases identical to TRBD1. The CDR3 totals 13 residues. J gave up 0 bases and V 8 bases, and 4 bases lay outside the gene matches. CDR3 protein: CASRQGLSYEQYF. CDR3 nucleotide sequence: TGTGCCAGCCGACAGGGCCTCTCCTACGAGCAGTACTTC.

The CDR3 spells CASSIGRGQPQHF. Here the CDR3 DNA reads TGTGCCAGCAGTATCGGTCGGGGTCAGCCCCAGCATTTT. V and J are TRBV6-6 and TRBJ1-5; D is undetermined. Trimming removed 5 bases at V and 6 bases at J, with 11 bases between. The germline V gene has CDR1 MNHNY and CDR2 SVGAGI (reference sequence). The CDR3 has 13 residues.

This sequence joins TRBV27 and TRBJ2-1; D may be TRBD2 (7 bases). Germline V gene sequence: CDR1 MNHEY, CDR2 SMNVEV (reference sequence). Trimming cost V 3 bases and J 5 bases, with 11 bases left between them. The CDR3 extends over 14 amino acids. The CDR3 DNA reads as TGTGCCAGCAGTTTTGGGGGGGCTAACAATGAGCAGTTCTTC. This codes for CASSFGGANNEQFF.

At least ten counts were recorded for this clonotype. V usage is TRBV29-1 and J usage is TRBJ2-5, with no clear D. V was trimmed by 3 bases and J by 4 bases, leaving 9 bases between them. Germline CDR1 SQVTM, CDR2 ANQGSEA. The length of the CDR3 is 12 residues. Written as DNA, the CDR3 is TGCAGCGTTGATTTCGACCGAGAGACCCAGTACTTC. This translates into CSVDFDRETQYF.

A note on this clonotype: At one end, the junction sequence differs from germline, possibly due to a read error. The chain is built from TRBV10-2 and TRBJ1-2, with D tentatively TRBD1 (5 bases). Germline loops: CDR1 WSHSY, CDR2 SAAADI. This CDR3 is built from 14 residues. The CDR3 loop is CANSPGRTNYGYTF. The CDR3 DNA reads TGCGCCAACAGTCCGGGACGGACGAACTATGGCTACACCTTC.

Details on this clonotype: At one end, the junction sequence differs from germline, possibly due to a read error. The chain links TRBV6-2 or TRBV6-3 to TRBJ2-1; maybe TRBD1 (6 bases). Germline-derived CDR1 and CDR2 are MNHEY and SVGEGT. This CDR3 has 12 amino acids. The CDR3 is CASSYPGDEQVF. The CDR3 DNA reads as TGTGCCAGCAGTTACCCAGGGGATGAGCAGGTCTTC.

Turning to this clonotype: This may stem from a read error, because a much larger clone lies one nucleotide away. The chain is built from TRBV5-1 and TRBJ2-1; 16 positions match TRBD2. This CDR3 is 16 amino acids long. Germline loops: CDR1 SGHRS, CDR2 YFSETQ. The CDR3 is CTSSLPGLAGGNEQFF. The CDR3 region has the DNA TGCACCAGCAGCTTACCGGGACTAGCGGGGGGGAATGAGCAGTTCTTC.

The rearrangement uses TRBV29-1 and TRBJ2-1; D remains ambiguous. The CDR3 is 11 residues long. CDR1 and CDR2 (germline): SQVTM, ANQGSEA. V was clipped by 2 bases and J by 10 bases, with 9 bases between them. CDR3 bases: TGCAGCGTTGAAAAGACGACCGAGCAGTTCTTC. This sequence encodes CSVEKTTEQFF.

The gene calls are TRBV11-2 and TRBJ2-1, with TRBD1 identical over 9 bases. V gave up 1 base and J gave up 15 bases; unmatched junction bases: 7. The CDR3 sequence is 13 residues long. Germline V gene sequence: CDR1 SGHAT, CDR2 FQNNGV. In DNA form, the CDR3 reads TGTGCCAGCAGCTTAGGCATGGTGACAGGGGGGTTCTTC. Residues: CASSLGMVTGGFF.

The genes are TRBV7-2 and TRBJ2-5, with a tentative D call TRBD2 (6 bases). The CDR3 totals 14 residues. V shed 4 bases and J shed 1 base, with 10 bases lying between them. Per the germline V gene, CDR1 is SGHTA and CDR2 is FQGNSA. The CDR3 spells CASSSPGGQETQYF. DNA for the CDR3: TGTGCCAGCAGCTCCCCCGGGGGCCAAGAGACCCAGTACTTC.

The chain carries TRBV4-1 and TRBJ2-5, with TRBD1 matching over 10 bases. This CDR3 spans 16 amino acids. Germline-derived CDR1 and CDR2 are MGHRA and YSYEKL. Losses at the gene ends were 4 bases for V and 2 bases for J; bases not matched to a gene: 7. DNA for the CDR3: TGCGCCAGCAGCCGACCGGGACAGGGGCTACAAGAGACCCAGTACTTC. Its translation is CASSRPGQGLQETQYF.